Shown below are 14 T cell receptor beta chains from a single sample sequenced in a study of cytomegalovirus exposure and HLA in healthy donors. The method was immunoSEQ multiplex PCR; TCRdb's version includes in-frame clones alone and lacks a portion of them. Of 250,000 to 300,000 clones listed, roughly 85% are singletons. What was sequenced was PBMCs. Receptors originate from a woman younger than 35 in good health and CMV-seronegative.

The CDR3 spells CASSSTGDDQYF. The CDR3, as DNA: TGTGCCAGCAGCTCGACAGGGGACGACCAGTACTTC. The chain joins TRBV5-4 to TRBJ2-5; 8 bases line up with TRBD1. The CDR3 extends over 12 amino acids. CDR1 SGHNT and CDR2 YYREEE come from the germline V gene (reference sequence). After removal of 3 bases from V and 10 bases from J, the junction contained 5 bases not matched to a gene.

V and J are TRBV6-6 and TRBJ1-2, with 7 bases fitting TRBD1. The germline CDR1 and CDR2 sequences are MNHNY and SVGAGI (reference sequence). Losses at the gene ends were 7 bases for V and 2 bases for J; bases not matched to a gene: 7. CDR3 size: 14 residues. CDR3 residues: CASKEAGGNYGYTF. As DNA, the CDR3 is TGTGCCAGCAAGGAGGCAGGGGGAAACTATGGCTACACCTTC.

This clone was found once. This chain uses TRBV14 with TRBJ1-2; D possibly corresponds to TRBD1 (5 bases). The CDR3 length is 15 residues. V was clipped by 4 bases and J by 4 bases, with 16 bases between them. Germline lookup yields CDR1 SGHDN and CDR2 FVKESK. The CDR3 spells CASSPINGALYGYTF. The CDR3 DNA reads TGTGCCAGCAGCCCTATTAATGGGGCACTCTATGGCTACACCTTC.

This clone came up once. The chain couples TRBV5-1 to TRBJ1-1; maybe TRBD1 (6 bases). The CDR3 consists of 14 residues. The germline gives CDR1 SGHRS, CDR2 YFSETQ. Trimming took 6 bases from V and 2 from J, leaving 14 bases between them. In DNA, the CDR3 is TGCGCCAGCAACCACCGGGACACCAACACTGAAGCTTTCTTT. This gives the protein CASNHRDTNTEAFF. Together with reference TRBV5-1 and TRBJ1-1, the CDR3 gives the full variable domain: KAGVTQTPRYLIKTRGQQVTLSCSPISGHRSVSWYQQTPGQGLQFLFEYFSETQRNKGNFPGRFSGRQFSNSRSEMNVSTLELGDSALYLCASNHRDTNTEAFFGQGTRLTVV.

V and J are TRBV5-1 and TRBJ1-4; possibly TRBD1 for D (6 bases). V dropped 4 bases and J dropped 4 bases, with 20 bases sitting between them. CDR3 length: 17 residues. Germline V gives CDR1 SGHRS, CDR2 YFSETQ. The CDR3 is CASSQTDPDSRNEKLFF. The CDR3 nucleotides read TGCGCCAGCAGCCAGACCGACCCGGACAGTCGTAATGAAAAACTGTTTTTT.

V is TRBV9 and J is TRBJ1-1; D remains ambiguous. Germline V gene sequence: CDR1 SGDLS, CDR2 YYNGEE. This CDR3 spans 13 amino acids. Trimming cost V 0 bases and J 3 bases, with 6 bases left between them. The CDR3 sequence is CASSVAVYTEAFF. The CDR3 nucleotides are TGTGCCAGCAGCGTAGCAGTTTACACTGAAGCTTTCTTT.

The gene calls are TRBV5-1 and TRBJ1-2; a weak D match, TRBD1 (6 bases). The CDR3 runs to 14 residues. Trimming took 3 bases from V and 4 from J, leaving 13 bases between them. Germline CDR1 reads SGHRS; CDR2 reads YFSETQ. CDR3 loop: CASSSFDRSYGYTF. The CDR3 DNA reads TGCGCCAGCAGCTCATTCGACAGGAGCTATGGCTACACCTTC.

The chain's CDR3 is CASSLRDLPNYGYTF. The CDR3 nucleotides read TGTGCCAGCAGCTTGAGGGACTTGCCAAACTATGGCTACACCTTC. The chain links TRBV5-4 to TRBJ1-2; perhaps TRBD1 as D (5 bases). V was clipped by 1 base and J by 2 bases, with 12 bases between them. Germline V gene data show CDR1 as SGHNT and CDR2 as YYREEE (reference sequence). CDR3 length: 15 amino acids. The full variable domain, completed using reference TRBV5-4 and TRBJ1-2, is ETGVTQSPTHLIKTRGQQVTLRCSSQSGHNTVSWYQQALGQGPQFIFQYYREEENGRGNFPPRFSGLQFPNYSSELNVNALELDDSALYLCASSLRDLPNYGYTFGSGTRLTVV.

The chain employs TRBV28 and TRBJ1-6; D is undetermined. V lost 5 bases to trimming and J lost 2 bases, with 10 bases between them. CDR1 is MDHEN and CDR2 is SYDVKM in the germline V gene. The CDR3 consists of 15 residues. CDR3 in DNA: TGTGCCAGCAGTGATAGATCGGCCTATAATTCACCCCTCCACTTT. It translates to CASSDRSAYNSPLHF.

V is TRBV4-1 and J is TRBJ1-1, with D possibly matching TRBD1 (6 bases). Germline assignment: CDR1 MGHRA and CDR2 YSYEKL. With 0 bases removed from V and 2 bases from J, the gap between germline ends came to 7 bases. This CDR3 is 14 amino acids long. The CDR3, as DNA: TGCGCCAGCAGCCAAGAACAGGGCAACACTGAAGCTTTCTTT. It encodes CASSQEQGNTEAFF.

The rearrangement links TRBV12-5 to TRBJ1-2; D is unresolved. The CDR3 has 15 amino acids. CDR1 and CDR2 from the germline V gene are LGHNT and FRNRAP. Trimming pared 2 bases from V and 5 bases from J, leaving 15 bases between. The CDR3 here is CASGLPVDADYGYTF. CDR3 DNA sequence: TGTGCTAGTGGTTTGCCCGTGGATGCGGATTATGGCTACACCTTC. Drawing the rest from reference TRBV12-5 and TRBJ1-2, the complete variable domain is DARVTQTPRHKVTEMGQEVTMRCQPILGHNTVFWYRQTMMQGLELLAYFRNRAPLDDSGMPKDRFSAEMPDATLATLKIQPSEPRDSAVYFCASGLPVDADYGYTFGSGTRLTVV.

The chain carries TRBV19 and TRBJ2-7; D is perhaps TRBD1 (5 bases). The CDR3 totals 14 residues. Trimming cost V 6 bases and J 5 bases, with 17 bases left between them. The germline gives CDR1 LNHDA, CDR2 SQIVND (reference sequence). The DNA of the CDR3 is TGTGCCAGTAGCCTTTTTGGACAATTGGACGAGCAGTACTTC. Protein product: CASSLFGQLDEQYF.

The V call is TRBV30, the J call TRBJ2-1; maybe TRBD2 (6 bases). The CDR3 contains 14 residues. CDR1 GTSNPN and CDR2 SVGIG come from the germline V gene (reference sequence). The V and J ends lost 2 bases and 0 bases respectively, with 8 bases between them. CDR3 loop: CAWSTGSSYNEQFF. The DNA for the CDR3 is TGTGCCTGGAGTACCGGGAGCTCCTACAATGAGCAGTTCTTC.

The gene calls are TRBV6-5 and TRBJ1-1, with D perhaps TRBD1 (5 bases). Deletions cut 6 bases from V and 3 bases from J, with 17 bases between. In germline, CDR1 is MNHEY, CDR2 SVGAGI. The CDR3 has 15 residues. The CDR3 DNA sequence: TGTGCCAGCAGCCCTTTGCGGGGAGGGGACACTGAAGCTTTCTTT. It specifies CASSPLRGGDTEAFF.